This T cell receptor (beta chain) stems from a study of cytomegalovirus exposure and HLA in healthy donors. On this clone: What it binds is not known.

General study findings and limits: A missense variant in DCLRE1C was later tied to TCR beta V- and J-gene trimming.

Primers included in the PCR were 60 Vbeta and 13 Jbeta primers. Method: immunoSEQ multiplex PCR; TCRdb's copy keeps in-frame clones and lacks some. The sample has about 200,000 clones, roughly four fifths seen once. The CDR3 spans 17 residues. Trimming removed 4 bases at V and 3 bases at J, with 22 bases between. The germline gives CDR1 LGHNA, CDR2 YSLEER. The sequenced sample was PBMCs. The chain uses TRBV4-3 and TRBJ2-7; D perhaps matches TRBD1 (6 bases). The clonotype comes from a girl aged 5-17 years in good health and CMV-seronegative. The CDR3 is CASSRTPGHLIFYEQYF. DNA of the CDR3: TGCGCCAGCAGCCGGACCCCGGGACACCTTATCTTCTACGAGCAGTACTTC.